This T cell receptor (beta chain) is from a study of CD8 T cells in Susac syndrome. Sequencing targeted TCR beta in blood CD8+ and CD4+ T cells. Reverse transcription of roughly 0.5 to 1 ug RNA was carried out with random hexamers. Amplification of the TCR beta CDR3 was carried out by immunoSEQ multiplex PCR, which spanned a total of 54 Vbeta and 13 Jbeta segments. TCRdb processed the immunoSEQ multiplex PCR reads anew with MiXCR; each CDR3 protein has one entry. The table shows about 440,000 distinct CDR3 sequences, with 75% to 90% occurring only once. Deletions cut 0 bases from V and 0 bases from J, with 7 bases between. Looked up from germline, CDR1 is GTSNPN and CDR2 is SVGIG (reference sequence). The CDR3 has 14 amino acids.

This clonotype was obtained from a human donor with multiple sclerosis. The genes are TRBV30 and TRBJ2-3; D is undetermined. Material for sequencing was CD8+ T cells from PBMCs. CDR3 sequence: CAWSVVGSTDTQYF. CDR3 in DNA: TGTGCCTGGAGTGTTGTGGGGAGCACAGATACGCAGTATTTT.